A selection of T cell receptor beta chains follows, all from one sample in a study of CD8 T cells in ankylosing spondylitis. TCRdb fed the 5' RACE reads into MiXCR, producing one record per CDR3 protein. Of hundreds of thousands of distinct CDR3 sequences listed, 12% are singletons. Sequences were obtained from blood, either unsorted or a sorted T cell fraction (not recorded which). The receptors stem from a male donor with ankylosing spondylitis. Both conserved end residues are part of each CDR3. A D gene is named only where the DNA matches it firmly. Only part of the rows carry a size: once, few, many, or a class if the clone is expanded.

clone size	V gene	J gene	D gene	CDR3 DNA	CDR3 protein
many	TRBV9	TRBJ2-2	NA	TGTGCCAGCCGGAAGTCAGGGGTCAACACCGGGGAGCTGTTTTTT	CASRKSGVNTGELFF
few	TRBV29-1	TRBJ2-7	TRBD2	TGCAGCGTTCCTGGACTAGCGGGAGCCGAGCAGTACTTC	CSVPGLAGAEQYF
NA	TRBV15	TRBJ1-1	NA	TGTGCCACCAGCAGAGGACAGTTTGAAGCTTTCTTT	CATSRGQFEAFF
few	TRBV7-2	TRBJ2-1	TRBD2	TGTGCCAGCAGCTTAGCGCGAGGCGGGAGGGCCAATGAGCAGTTCTTC	CASSLARGGRANEQFF
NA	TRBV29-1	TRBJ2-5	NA	TGCAGCGTTGTTGCAGAGACCCAGTACTTC	CSVVAETQYF
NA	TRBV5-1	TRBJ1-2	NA	TGCGCCAGCAGCACTATTCGACAGGATGGGGACTATGGCTACACCTTC	CASSTIRQDGDYGYTF
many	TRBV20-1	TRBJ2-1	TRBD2	TGCAGTGCTAGAGTCGCTAGCGGGGGGGGAGAGCAGTTCTTC	CSARVASGGGEQFF
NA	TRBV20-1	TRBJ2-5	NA	TGCAGTGTCAGGGGAGCAGAGACCCAGTACTTC	CSVRGAETQYF
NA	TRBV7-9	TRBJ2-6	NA	TGTGCCAGCAGCTCCGGAGTCCCTGGGGCCAACGTCCTGACTTTC	CASSSGVPGANVLTF
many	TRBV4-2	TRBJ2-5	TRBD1	TGTGCCAGCAGCCAGAACAGGGGAGAGACCCAGTACTTC	CASSQNRGETQYF
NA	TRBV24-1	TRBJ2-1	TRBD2	TGTGCCACCAGTGACCCTGCGCCAGCGGGGAGTCGGAATGAGCAGTTCTTC	CATSDPAPAGSRNEQFF
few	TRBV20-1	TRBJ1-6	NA	TGCAGTGCTAGGCTACCGGGAGCGGTTAATTCACCCCTCCACTTT	CSARLPGAVNSPLHF
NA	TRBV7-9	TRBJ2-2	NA	TGTGCCAGCGTGGGGGCGGGGAACACCGGGGAGCTGTTTTTT	CASVGAGNTGELFF
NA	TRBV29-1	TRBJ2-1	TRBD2	TGCAGCGTTGAATCTCGGCGGACTAGCGGGAGTGGGTGGCGGGAGCAGTTCTTC	CSVESRRTSGSGWREQFF
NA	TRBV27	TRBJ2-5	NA	TGTGCCAGCAGCCACGCCCCAGGGGTCCCTGAAGAGACCCAGTACTTC	CASSHAPGVPEETQYF